This is a list of T cell receptor beta chains from one sample in a study of T cell changes during pregnancy in multiple sclerosis. Clones were read by immunoSEQ multiplex PCR, and TCRdb kept only the in-frame ones, dropping some. Altogether tens of thousands of clones are present, roughly nine tenths being singletons, with the ten largest covering 1.3% to 1.5%. The sequencing used peripheral blood, collected in the first trimester of pregnancy. Receptors were obtained from a female donor in good health, enrolled as a control in a pregnancy study. The CDR3 runs from the conserved cysteine through the conserved F or W. The D gene is left open where the match is weak. The size field is filled for only some rows; it gives once, few, many or a size class.

CDR3 DNA,CDR3 protein,D gene,clone size,V gene,J gene
TGTGCCAGCAGTTACTTAGCGGGGTCACGGGACAGTCAAGAGACCCAGTACTTC,CASSYLAGSRDSQETQYF,-,-,TRBV6-7,TRBJ2-5
TGTGCCAGCAGCTTAGCTCTATGGGATACGCAGTATTTT,CASSLALWDTQYF,-,-,TRBV11-1,TRBJ2-3
TGTGCCAGCAGCTTAACTAGCGTTTCCTACGAGCAGTACTTC,CASSLTSVSYEQYF,TRBD2,-,TRBV7-2,TRBJ2-7
TGTGCCAGCGCCCCTCCATGGGGGACACAGCTGTCGGAGAAAGAGACCCAGTACTTC,CASAPPWGTQLSEKETQYF,-,-,TRBV2,TRBJ2-5
TGTGCCAGCAGTCCCGGACCGCGGGAGAACACTGAAGCTTTCTTT,CASSPGPRENTEAFF,-,-,TRBV7-3,TRBJ1-1
TGTGCCAGCAGCCAAGTAGCAGGGGTTGACTATGGCTACACCTTC,CASSQVAGVDYGYTF,-,few,TRBV14,TRBJ1-2
TGTGCCAGCACGGGCTCTGGGGCCAACGTCCTGACTTTC,CASTGSGANVLTF,-,-,TRBV6-6,TRBJ2-6
TGTGCCAGCAGCCTAGATAGTTGGCGGGGACATGGCTACACCTTC,CASSLDSWRGHGYTF,-,-,TRBV11-2,TRBJ1-2
TGCGCCAGCAGCCCAGGACTGATCTATGGCTACACCTTC,CASSPGLIYGYTF,-,-,TRBV4-1,TRBJ1-2
TGCAGCGTTGTCAAGACTAGCAACGAGCAGTACTTC,CSVVKTSNEQYF,TRBD2,-,TRBV29-1,TRBJ2-7
TGTGCCAGCAGCCCTGACAGGGGCGATGAAAAACTGTTTTTT,CASSPDRGDEKLFF,TRBD1,-,TRBV28,TRBJ1-4
TGCGCCAGCAGCCATGTACAAAGAGGGGGAAGTGAAAAACTGTTTTTT,CASSHVQRGGSEKLFF,-,-,TRBV4-3,TRBJ1-4
TGTGCCTGGACACAGTTCTTTAACTATGGCTACACCTTC,CAWTQFFNYGYTF,-,-,TRBV30,TRBJ1-2
TGTGCCAGCAGCTCACCCGCCCGGGGGGACACCATATATTTT,CASSSPARGDTIYF,-,once,TRBV9,TRBJ1-3
TGTGCCAGCAGCCTGCCCGGACTAGGAGGCAACGAGCAGTACTTC,CASSLPGLGGNEQYF,TRBD2,-,TRBV7-9,TRBJ2-7
TGTGCCAGCAGTCCCACCCCGCCCAGGGGCTACGAGCAGTACTTC,CASSPTPPRGYEQYF,-,-,TRBV27,TRBJ2-7
TGTGCCAGCAGTGATGGATCGGACTACACCGGGGAGCTGTTTTTT,CASSDGSDYTGELFF,-,few,TRBV6-1,TRBJ2-2
TGTGCCAGCAGCTTAGGCGGACTAGCGGGGGTCACCTACGAGCAGTACTTC,CASSLGGLAGVTYEQYF,TRBD2,-,TRBV11-3,TRBJ2-7
TGTGCCAGCAGCTTAGTCGGGACAGGGGCGGGGAGCAATCAGCCCCAGCATTTT,CASSLVGTGAGSNQPQHF,TRBD1,-,TRBV7-2,TRBJ1-5
TGTGCCAGCTCAACTACAGGGTTCGGAAACACCATATATTTT,CASSTTGFGNTIYF,-,-,TRBV18,TRBJ1-3
TGTGCCATCAGGTCCCCGGACAGGGGGGGTTCCGAGACCCAGTACTTC,CAIRSPDRGGSETQYF,TRBD1,-,TRBV10-3,TRBJ2-5
TGTGCCAGCAGCGCAGAGAGCAGGGATAACTATGGCTACACCTTC,CASSAESRDNYGYTF,-,-,TRBV9,TRBJ1-2
TGTGCCATCAGTGGGACTAGCGGGAGGGCCGCCGATAGCACAGATACGCAGTATTTT,CAISGTSGRAADSTDTQYF,TRBD2,-,TRBV10-3,TRBJ2-3
TGCGCCAGCAGACGGGACAGGGGGGGGGAGCAGTACTTC,CASRRDRGGEQYF,TRBD1,-,TRBV4-1,TRBJ2-7
TGCGCCAGCAGCCTGAGGGATCCGAATCAGCCCCAGCATTTT,CASSLRDPNQPQHF,-,-,TRBV23-1,TRBJ1-5
TGCGCCAGCAGCCAATTCACGGGGACAGGATACGAGCAGTACTTC,CASSQFTGTGYEQYF,TRBD1,-,TRBV4-1,TRBJ2-7
TGTGCCAGTACCGGACAGGGGGGATACAATGAGCAGTTCTTC,CASTGQGGYNEQFF,TRBD1,-,TRBV19,TRBJ2-1
TGTGCCAGCAGCTTCGACAGGGGGGCAGATACGCAGTATTTT,CASSFDRGADTQYF,TRBD1,once,TRBV5-8,TRBJ2-3
TGTGCCAGCAGTTTGTGGCAGGGGGCCTATGGCTACACCTTC,CASSLWQGAYGYTF,TRBD1,-,TRBV28,TRBJ1-2
TGTGCCAGCAGCCCGGACGGTAGAGGGGGCGTAGATGAGCAGTTCTTC,CASSPDGRGGVDEQFF,TRBD1,-,TRBV11-3,TRBJ2-1
TGTGCCAGCAGTAATACAGGGGTTGGAAACACCATATATTTT,CASSNTGVGNTIYF,TRBD1,-,TRBV28,TRBJ1-3
TGTGCCAGCAGCCAAGAGGACGGGGGCACAGATACGCAGTATTTT,CASSQEDGGTDTQYF,-,medium-sized,TRBV4-2,TRBJ2-3
TGTGCCAGCAGTGGGACTAGCGGGGTAACCGGGGAGCTGTTTTTT,CASSGTSGVTGELFF,TRBD2,-,TRBV2,TRBJ2-2
TGTGCCAGCAGCTTGCAGGGGGCCAAGGACGAGCAGTACTTC,CASSLQGAKDEQYF,TRBD1,-,TRBV5-6,TRBJ2-7
TGTGCCAGCAGTTACCGGCTCGCGAGGGACTACGAGCAGTACTTC,CASSYRLARDYEQYF,-,-,TRBV6-5,TRBJ2-7
TGCGCCAGCAGCCTCACTAGCGGGAGAAGGGAGACCCAGTACTTC,CASSLTSGRRETQYF,TRBD2,-,TRBV4-3,TRBJ2-5
TGTGCCAGCAGCACCAGGACTAGCGGGAGGGCCAAAAATGAGCAGTTCTTC,CASSTRTSGRAKNEQFF,TRBD2,-,TRBV9,TRBJ2-1
TGTGCCACCGGCTGGTTGCTTACGACGGAGGGTACCGGGGAGCTGTTTTTT,CATGWLLTTEGTGELFF,-,-,TRBV27,TRBJ2-2
TGTGCCAGCAGAAAAGCGGGGGCGTACGAGCAGTACTTC,CASRKAGAYEQYF,TRBD2,-,TRBV7-9,TRBJ2-7
TGTGCCACCAGCACCTGGACAGGGGCGAACAATGAGCAGTTCTTC,CATSTWTGANNEQFF,TRBD1,-,TRBV15,TRBJ2-1
TGTGCCAGCAGTGGGGACAGGGGGCTGGGGCAGTTCTTC,CASSGDRGLGQFF,TRBD1,-,TRBV6-5,TRBJ2-1
TGTGCCAGCAGCTCCGGACTAGCGGGGGGGCCGAGGGAGACCCAGTACTTC,CASSSGLAGGPRETQYF,TRBD2,-,TRBV7-2,TRBJ2-5
TGTGCCAGCCGGACAGGGCATCAGCCCCAGCATTTT,CASRTGHQPQHF,TRBD1,-,TRBV6-5,TRBJ1-5
TGTGCCAGCAGCACAGACAGATACTACGAGCAGTACTTC,CASSTDRYYEQYF,-,-,TRBV11-2,TRBJ2-7